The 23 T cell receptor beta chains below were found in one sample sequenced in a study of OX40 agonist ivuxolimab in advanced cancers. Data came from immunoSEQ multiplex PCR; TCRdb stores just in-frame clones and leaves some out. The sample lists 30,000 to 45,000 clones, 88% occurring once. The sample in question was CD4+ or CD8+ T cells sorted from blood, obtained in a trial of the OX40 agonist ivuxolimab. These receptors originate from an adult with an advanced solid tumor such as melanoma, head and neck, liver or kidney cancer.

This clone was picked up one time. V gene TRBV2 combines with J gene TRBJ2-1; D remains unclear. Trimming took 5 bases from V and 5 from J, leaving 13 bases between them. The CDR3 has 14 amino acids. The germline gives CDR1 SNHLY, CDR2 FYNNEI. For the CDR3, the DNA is TGTGCCAGCAGTCCCCTCGGCGGTAACAATGAGCAGTTCTTC. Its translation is CASSPLGGNNEQFF.

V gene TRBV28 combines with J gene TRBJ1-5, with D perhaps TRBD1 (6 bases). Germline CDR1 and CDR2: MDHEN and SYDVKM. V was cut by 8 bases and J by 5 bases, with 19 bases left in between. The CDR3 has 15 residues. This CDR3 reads CASGSRGGWDQPQHF. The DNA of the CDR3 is TGTGCCAGCGGGAGCAGGGGCGGATGGGATCAGCCCCAGCATTTT.

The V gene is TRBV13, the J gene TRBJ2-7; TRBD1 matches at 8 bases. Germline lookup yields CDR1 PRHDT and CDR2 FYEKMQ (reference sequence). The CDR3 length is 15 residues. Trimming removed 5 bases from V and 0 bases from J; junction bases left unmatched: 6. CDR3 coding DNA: TGTGCCAGCAGCCCGACAGGGGTGGGCTCCTACGAGCAGTACTTC. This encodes CASSPTGVGSYEQYF. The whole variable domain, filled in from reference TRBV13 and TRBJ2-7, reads AAGVIQSPRHLIKEKRETATLKCYPIPRHDTVYWYQQGPGQDPQFLISFYEKMQSDKGSIPDRFSAQQFSDYHSELNMSSLELGDSALYFCASSPTGVGSYEQYFGPGTRLTVT.

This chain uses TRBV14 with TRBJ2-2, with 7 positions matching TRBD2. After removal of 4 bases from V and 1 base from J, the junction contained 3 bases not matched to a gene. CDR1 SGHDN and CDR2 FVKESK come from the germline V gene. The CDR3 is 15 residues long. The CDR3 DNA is TGTGCCAGCAGCCTGGCTAGCGGGAACACCGGGGAGCTGTTTTTT. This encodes CASSLASGNTGELFF.

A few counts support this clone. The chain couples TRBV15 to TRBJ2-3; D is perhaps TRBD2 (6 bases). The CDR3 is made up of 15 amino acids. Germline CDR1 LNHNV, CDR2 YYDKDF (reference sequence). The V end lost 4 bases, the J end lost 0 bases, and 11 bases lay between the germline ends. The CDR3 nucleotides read TGTGCCACCAGCATGTTTGCGGGGAGCACAGATACGCAGTATTTT. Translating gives CATSMFAGSTDTQYF.

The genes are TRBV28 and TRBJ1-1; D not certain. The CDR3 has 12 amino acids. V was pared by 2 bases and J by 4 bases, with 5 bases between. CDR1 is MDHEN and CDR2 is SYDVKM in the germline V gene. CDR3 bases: TGTGCCAGCAGTTTAGAGGGCACTGAAGCTTTCTTT. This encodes CASSLEGTEAFF.

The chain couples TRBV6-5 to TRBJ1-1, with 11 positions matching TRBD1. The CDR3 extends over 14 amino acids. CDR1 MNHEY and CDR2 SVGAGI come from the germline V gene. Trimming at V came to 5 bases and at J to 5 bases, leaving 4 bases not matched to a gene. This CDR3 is CASSPGQGVTEAFF. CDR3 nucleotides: TGTGCCAGCAGTCCGGGACAGGGGGTTACTGAAGCTTTCTTT.

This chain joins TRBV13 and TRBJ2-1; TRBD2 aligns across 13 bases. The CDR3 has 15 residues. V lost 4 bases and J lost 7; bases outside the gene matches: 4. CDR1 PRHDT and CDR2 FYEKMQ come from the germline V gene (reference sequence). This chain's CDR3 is CASSYPTSGRNEQFF. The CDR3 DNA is TGTGCCAGCAGCTACCCGACTAGCGGGAGGAATGAGCAGTTCTTC.

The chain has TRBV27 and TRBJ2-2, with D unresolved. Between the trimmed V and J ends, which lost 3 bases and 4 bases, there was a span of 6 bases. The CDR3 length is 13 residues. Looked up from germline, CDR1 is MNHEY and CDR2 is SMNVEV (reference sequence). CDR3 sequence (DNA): TGTGCCAGCAGTTTTTTCGGCACCGGGGAGCTGTTTTTT. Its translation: CASSFFGTGELFF.

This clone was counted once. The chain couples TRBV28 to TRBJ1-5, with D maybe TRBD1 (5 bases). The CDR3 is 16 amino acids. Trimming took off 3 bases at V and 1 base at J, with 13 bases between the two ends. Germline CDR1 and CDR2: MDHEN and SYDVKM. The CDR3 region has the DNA TGTGCCAGCAGTTTTCTTATAGGGGAAAGCAATCAGCCCCAGCATTTT. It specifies CASSFLIGESNQPQHF.

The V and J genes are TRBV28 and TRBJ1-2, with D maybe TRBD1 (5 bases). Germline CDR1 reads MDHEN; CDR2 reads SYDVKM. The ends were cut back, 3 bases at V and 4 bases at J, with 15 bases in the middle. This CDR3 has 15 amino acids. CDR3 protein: CASSLAGRKSYGYTF. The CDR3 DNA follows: TGTGCCAGCAGTTTGGCGGGGCGAAAAAGCTATGGCTACACCTTC.

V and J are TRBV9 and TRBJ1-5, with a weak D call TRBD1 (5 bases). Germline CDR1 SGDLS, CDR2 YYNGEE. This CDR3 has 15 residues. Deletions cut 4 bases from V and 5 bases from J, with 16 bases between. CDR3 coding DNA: TGTGCCAGCAGCCCCCGGGACGCGCCCCATCAGCCCCAGCATTTT. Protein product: CASSPRDAPHQPQHF.

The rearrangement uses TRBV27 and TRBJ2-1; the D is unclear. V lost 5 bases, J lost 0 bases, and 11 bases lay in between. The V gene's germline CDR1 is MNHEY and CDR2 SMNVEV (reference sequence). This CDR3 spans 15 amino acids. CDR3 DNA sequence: TGTGCCAGCAGTCTGAGTCACCCCTCCTACAATGAGCAGTTCTTC. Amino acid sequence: CASSLSHPSYNEQFF.

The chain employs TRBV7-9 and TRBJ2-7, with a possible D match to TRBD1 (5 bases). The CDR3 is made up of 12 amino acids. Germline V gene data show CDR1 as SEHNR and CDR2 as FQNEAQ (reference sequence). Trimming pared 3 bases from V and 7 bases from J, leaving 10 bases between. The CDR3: CASSFRAEEQYF. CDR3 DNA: TGTGCCAGCAGCTTCAGGGCAGAGGAGCAGTACTTC.

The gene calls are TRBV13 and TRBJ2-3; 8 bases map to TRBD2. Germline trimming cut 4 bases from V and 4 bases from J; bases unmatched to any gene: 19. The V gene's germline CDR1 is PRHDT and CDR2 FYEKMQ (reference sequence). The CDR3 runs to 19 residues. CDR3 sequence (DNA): TGTGCCAGCAGCTCCTACTCTGAGGGAGCGGGAGAGTCTTCAGATACGCAGTATTTT. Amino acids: CASSSYSEGAGESSDTQYF.

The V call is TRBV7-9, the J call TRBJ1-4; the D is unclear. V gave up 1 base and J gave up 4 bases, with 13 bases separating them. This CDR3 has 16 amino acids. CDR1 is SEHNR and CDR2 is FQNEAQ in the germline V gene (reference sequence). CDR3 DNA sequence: TGTGCCAGCAGCTTAGGGTGGACGGATAATAATGAAAAACTGTTTTTT. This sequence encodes CASSLGWTDNNEKLFF.

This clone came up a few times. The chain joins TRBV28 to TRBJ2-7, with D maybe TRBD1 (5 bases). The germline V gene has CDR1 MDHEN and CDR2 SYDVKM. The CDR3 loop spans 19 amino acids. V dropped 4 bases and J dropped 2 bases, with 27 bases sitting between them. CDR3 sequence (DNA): TGTGCCAGCAGTTCATTATCCGATCCTAGACAGAGGATTACCTACGAGCAGTACTTC. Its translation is CASSSLSDPRQRITYEQYF. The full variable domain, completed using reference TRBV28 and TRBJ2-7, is DVKVTQSSRYLVKRTGEKVFLECVQDMDHENMFWYRQDPGLGLRLIYFSYDVKMKEKGDIPEGYSVSREKKERFSLILESASTNQTSMYLCASSSLSDPRQRITYEQYFGPGTRLTVT.

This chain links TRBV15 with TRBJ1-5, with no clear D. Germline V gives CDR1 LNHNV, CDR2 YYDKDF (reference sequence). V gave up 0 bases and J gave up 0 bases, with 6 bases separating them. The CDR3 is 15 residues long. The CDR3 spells CATSRDRFSNQPQHF. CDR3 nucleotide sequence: TGTGCCACCAGCAGAGACAGATTTAGCAATCAGCCCCAGCATTTT.

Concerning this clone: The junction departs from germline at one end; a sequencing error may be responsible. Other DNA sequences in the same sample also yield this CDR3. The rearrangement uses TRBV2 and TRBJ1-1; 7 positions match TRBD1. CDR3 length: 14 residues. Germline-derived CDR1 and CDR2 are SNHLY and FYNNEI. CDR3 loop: CASRDRMMNTEAFF. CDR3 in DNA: TGCGCCAGCAGGGACAGAATGATGAACACTGAAGCTTTCTTT.

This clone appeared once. CDR3 sequence (DNA): TGTGCCAGCACCCCTACAAGGGTAGGGGGAGATACGCAGTATTTT. The encoded protein is CASTPTRVGGDTQYF. The genes are TRBV7-2 and TRBJ2-3; tentative D call: TRBD1 (6 bases). Germline V gene data show CDR1 as SGHTA and CDR2 as FQGNSA. V was trimmed by 7 bases and J by 5 bases, leaving 19 bases between them. This CDR3 has 15 residues.

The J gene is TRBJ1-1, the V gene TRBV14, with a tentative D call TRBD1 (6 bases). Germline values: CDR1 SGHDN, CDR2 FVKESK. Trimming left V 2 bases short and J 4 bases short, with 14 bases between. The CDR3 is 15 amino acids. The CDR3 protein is CASSQIFGGGTEAFF. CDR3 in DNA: TGTGCCAGCAGCCAAATATTCGGGGGCGGCACTGAAGCTTTCTTT.

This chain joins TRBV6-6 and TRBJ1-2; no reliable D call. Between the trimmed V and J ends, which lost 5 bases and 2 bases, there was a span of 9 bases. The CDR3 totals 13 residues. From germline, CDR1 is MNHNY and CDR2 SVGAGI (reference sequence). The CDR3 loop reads CASSHQENYGYTF. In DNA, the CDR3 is TGTGCCAGCAGTCATCAGGAAAACTATGGCTACACCTTC.

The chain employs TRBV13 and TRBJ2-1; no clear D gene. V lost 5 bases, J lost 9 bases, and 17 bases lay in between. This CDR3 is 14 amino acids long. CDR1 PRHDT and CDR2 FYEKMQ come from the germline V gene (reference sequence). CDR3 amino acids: CASSPNLAVFEQFF. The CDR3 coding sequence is TGTGCCAGCAGCCCTAATTTAGCCGTTTTTGAGCAGTTCTTC.